Below are 2 T cell receptor beta chains sequenced from a single sample in a study of beta chain features in type 1 diabetes. Findings and caveats of the study: The study found moderately but significantly shorter TCRB CDR3s in all four CD4+ subsets of Type 1 diabetes patients.

Isolated RNA was reverse transcribed in full, so expressed TCRB transcripts were sequenced. Sequencing was performed with immunoSEQ multiplex PCR; in TCRdb, only in-frame clones are kept and a portion is missing. The data contain tens of thousands of clones, roughly two thirds of them seen just once; the ten biggest clones take up 3.5% to 4.5%. Antigens of these TCRs are unknown. Sample: Tregs from blood. These receptors came from a man younger than 30 with type 1 diabetes.

The chain uses TRBV11-2 and TRBJ2-1; 10 bases are shared with TRBD2. CDR3 length equals 18 residues. The germline CDR1 and CDR2 sequences are SGHAT and FQNNGV. Germline trimming cut 1 base from V and 6 bases from J; bases unmatched to any gene: 12. The CDR3 reads CASSLGGSGGALSNEQFF. The DNA of the CDR3 is TGTGCCAGCAGCTTAGGGGGCAGCGGGGGGGCCCTGAGCAATGAGCAGTTCTTC.

This clone showed up just once. The gene calls are TRBV6-6 and TRBJ2-1; 9 bases line up with TRBD1. Germline lookup yields CDR1 MNHNY and CDR2 SVGAGI (reference sequence). The V and J ends lost 2 bases and 3 bases, in that order; junction bases with no gene match: 5. The CDR3 covers 16 residues. CDR3 protein: CASSYRTGVIYNEQFF. CDR3 nucleotide sequence: TGTGCCAGCAGTTACCGGACAGGGGTGATCTACAATGAGCAGTTCTTC.